The 17 T cell receptor beta chains below were found in one sample sequenced in a study of CXCR3-negative and CXCR3-positive naive CD8 T cells. Their target antigens are unknown. The TRB libraries of cDNA were built by UMI-labeled 5' RACE. From the 5' RACE reads, TCRdb lists one entry per CDR3 protein and no DNA. The table counts approximately 100,000 distinct CDR3 sequences; around 1% lies in the top ten. Whole-study findings and limits: More hydrophobic TRB CDR3s were found in CXCR3-positive naive cells than in CXCR3-negative naive cells.

Input material: naive CXCR3+ CD8+ T cells from blood. The subset is: CD45RO-CCR7+CD27+CD95- naive CD8+ T cells expressing CXCR3 (TNR3+). All receptors come from a human donor in good health. Some clones in this sample may be carry-over from other donors' samples.

V usage is TRBV20-1 and J usage is TRBJ2-7. The CDR3 is 13 amino acids. Germline lookup yields CDR1 DFQATT and CDR2 SNEGSKA (reference sequence). The CDR3 spells CSARGQDSYEQYF.

The chain joins TRBV21-1 to TRBJ2-1; TCRdb returns TRBD2, unconfirmable since there is no DNA. TRBV21-1 is tagged as a pseudogene. The CDR3 loop spans 19 amino acids. The CDR3 here is CASSKFGGSSGGVYNEQFF.

This chain joins TRBV6-6 and TRBJ1-3; the D call from TCRdb, TRBD1, cannot be confirmed without DNA. Germline CDR1 reads MNHNY; CDR2 reads SVGAGI (reference sequence). The CDR3 spans 16 residues. The CDR3 spells CASSYQTGRSGNTIYF.

The chain recombines TRBV29-1 with TRBJ2-5; the TCRdb call, TRBD1, lacks DNA for checking. The length of the CDR3 is 16 residues. Germline V gene data show CDR1 as SQVTM and CDR2 as ANQGSEA. The CDR3 region is CSVETGWTGSQETQYF.

This CDR3 is CASSQDPGDTQYF. This chain uses TRBV4-2 with TRBJ2-3; TCRdb lists TRBD1, though no DNA is available to test this call. This CDR3 has 13 residues. Looked up from germline, CDR1 is LGHNA and CDR2 is YNFKEQ.

The rearrangement joins TRBV4-2 to TRBJ2-2; TCRdb lists TRBD2, though no DNA is available to test this call. Germline assignment: CDR1 LGHNA and CDR2 YNFKEQ. The CDR3 contains 18 residues. CDR3 sequence reads: CASSQDGPRDLNTGELFF.

This rearrangement joins TRBV28 to TRBJ1-1. The CDR3 covers 14 residues. Germline V gene sequence: CDR1 MDHEN, CDR2 SYDVKM. The CDR3 region is CASSLYTGNTEAFF.

V gene TRBV6-5 combines with J gene TRBJ2-1; TCRdb's D gene call, TRBD2, goes unchecked for lack of DNA. CDR1 and CDR2 from the germline V gene are MNHEY and SVGAGI. This CDR3 is 16 amino acids long. CDR3 in amino acids: CASSYRVGLADNEQFF.

V gene TRBV27 combines with J gene TRBJ2-1; TCRdb's assignment of TRBD1 cannot be checked, as there is no DNA. The CDR3 covers 15 residues. The germline CDR1 and CDR2 sequences are MNHEY and SMNVEV (reference sequence). CDR3 sequence reads: CASSLSGGASNEQFF.

The V call is TRBV27, the J call TRBJ2-7; without DNA, the TCRdb call of TRBD1 cannot be checked. Per germline, CDR1 MNHEY and CDR2 SMNVEV (reference sequence). The CDR3 runs 12 residues. The CDR3 loop is CASRATGVQQYF.

The rearrangement links TRBV4-1 to TRBJ2-7; with no DNA, the TCRdb D assignment of TRBD1 cannot be verified. The CDR3 covers 14 residues. The germline V gene has CDR1 MGHRA and CDR2 YSYEKL. CDR3 amino acids: CASSQGQGAYKQYF.

The chain links TRBV15 to TRBJ1-1; with no DNA, the TCRdb D assignment of TRBD1 cannot be verified. This CDR3 is 15 amino acids long. From germline, CDR1 is LNHNV and CDR2 YYDKDF (reference sequence). CDR3 in amino acids: CATSDGTTMNTEAFF.

The gene calls are TRBV7-9 and TRBJ2-7; there is no DNA to check the TCRdb D call of TRBD1. CDR1 is SEHNR and CDR2 is FQNEAQ in the germline V gene (reference sequence). The CDR3 consists of 16 residues. CDR3 region: CASSQAQAPSYYEQYF.

This rearrangement joins TRBV12-3 or TRBV12-4 to TRBJ1-1. This CDR3 is built from 13 residues. The CDR3 loop reads CASSQRRDTEAFF.

The chain links TRBV2 to TRBJ2-7; TCRdb selects TRBD2, and the lack of DNA leaves this call unchecked. The CDR3 covers 13 residues. Germline CDR1 is SNHLY and CDR2 is FYNNEI. This chain's CDR3 is CASSEASGYEQYF.

This sequence joins TRBV20-1 and TRBJ1-5; TCRdb calls TRBD1, which cannot be checked without DNA. Germline CDR1 reads DFQATT; CDR2 reads SNEGSKA (reference sequence). This CDR3 contains 16 residues. The CDR3: CSANPGTPYSNQPQHF.

The rearrangement links TRBV5-1 to TRBJ2-7; TCRdb calls TRBD1, which cannot be checked without DNA. Germline CDR1 is SGHRS and CDR2 is YFSETQ. The CDR3 sequence is 14 residues long. The CDR3 sequence is CASSLRQGAPRQYF.